These 22 T cell receptor beta chains originate from one sample sequenced in a study of OX40 agonist ivuxolimab in advanced cancers. Here immunoSEQ multiplex PCR was the method, and the copy in TCRdb shows in-frame clones only, minus some. The data contain approximately 82,000 clones, 75% to 90% of them singletons. This sample comprised CD4+ or CD8+ T cells sorted from blood, obtained in a trial of the OX40 agonist ivuxolimab. Receptors were obtained from an adult with an advanced solid tumor such as melanoma, head and neck, liver or kidney cancer.

The CDR3 DNA sequence: TGTGCCTGGAGTTCGGGGGACACTCTGCCGAACCAGTACTTC. This gives the protein CAWSSGDTLPNQYF. The chain is built from TRBV30 and TRBJ2-7; D is perhaps TRBD1 or TRBD2 (6 bases each). The germline V and J ends were trimmed by 2 bases and 10 bases, with 21 bases remaining between them. The CDR3 extends over 14 amino acids. Germline CDR1 is GTSNPN and CDR2 is SVGIG (reference sequence).

The V call is TRBV7-8, the J call TRBJ1-2; D remains ambiguous. V lost 3 bases and J 4 bases, leaving 9 bases between the germline ends. The CDR3 runs to 13 residues. Germline CDR1 and CDR2: SGHVS and FQNEAQ. The CDR3 DNA reads as TGTGCCAGCAGCTTCGAGAGGTCCTATGGCTACACCTTC. Amino acids: CASSFERSYGYTF.

This clone was found once. The rearrangement links TRBV4-1 to TRBJ1-2; possible D gene TRBD1, 5 bases. Germline V CDR1 and CDR2: MGHRA, YSYEKL. V was clipped by 0 bases and J by 7 bases, with 15 bases between them. The CDR3 totals 15 residues. The CDR3 reads CASSQDGWGGRGYTF. Here the CDR3 DNA reads TGCGCCAGCAGCCAAGATGGTTGGGGGGGACGTGGCTACACCTTC.

V is TRBV15 and J is TRBJ1-4, with 7 bases that match TRBD1. The CDR3 has 18 residues. CDR1 is LNHNV, CDR2 YYDKDF, per germline (reference sequence). The junction had 10 bases not matched to a gene; V was cut back by 3 bases and J by 0 bases. CDR3 coding DNA: TGTGCCACCAGCAGGGGACAGATAATTGTTGCAACTAATGAAAAACTGTTTTTT. Its protein product is CATSRGQIIVATNEKLFF. The complete variable domain, with remaining parts taken from reference TRBV15 and TRBJ1-4, reads DAMVIQNPRYQVTQFGKPVTLSCSQTLNHNVMYWYQQKSSQAPKLLFHYYDKDFNNEADTPDNFQSRRPNTSFCFLDIRSPGLGDTAMYLCATSRGQIIVATNEKLFFGSGTQLSVL.

This rearrangement joins TRBV12-5 to TRBJ2-1; perhaps TRBD2 as D (6 bases). This CDR3 region has 16 residues. V lost 0 bases to trimming and J lost 9 bases, with 18 bases between them. Germline loops: CDR1 LGHNT, CDR2 FRNRAP. CDR3 nucleotide sequence: TGTGCTAGTGGTTTGGTATTGGGACCGCGGGACGGTGAGCAGTTCTTC. Residues: CASGLVLGPRDGEQFF.

The chain links TRBV4-1 to TRBJ1-2; D may be TRBD1 (6 bases). Germline V gene lookup returns CDR1 MGHRA and CDR2 YSYEKL. CDR3 length: 16 residues. V dropped 0 bases and J dropped 2 bases, with 13 bases sitting between them. CDR3 sequence: CASSQDPGGLNYGYTF. In DNA form, the CDR3 reads TGCGCCAGCAGCCAAGATCCCGGGGGCCTAAACTATGGCTACACCTTC.

This sequence joins TRBV6-1 and TRBJ2-3; TRBD2 might be the D (6 bases). The CDR3 loop spans 14 amino acids. V was cut by 7 bases and J by 10 bases, with 21 bases left in between. CDR1 is MNHNS and CDR2 is SASEGT in the germline V gene. In nucleotides, the CDR3 is TGTGCCAGCAATCTGGGGGAGGCGGGGTTGCCGCAGTATTTT. It yields the protein CASNLGEAGLPQYF.

This chain connects TRBV5-6 to TRBJ1-6; the match to TRBD1 covers 7 bases. CDR3 length equals 14 residues. CDR1 and CDR2 (germline): SGHDT, YYEEEE. Germline trimming cut 0 bases from V and 7 bases from J; bases unmatched to any gene: 1. CDR3: CASSLDRGNSPLHF. The CDR3 nucleotides are TGTGCCAGCAGCTTGGACAGGGGAAATTCACCCCTCCACTTT. Full variable domain (outside the CDR3, taken from reference TRBV5-6 and TRBJ1-6): DAGVTQSPTHLIKTRGQQVTLRCSPKSGHDTVSWYQQALGQGPQFIFQYYEEEERQRGNFPDRFSGHQFPNYSSELNVNALLLGDSALYLCASSLDRGNSPLHFGNGTRLTVT.

The chain is built from TRBV7-3 and TRBJ2-2, with 7 bases identical to TRBD1. In germline, CDR1 is SGHTA, CDR2 FQGTGA. CDR3 length equals 14 residues. V gave up 6 bases and J gave up 3 bases; unmatched junction bases: 4. CDR3 in DNA: TGTGCCAGCAGACTTACAGGGGACACCGGGGAGCTGTTTTTT. Its protein is CASRLTGDTGELFF.

The J gene is TRBJ2-3, the V gene TRBV27, with D possibly being TRBD2 (6 bases). Trimming removed 0 bases from V and 8 bases from J, with 6 bases in between. The CDR3 totals 12 residues. CDR1 is MNHEY and CDR2 is SMNVEV in the germline V gene (reference sequence). For the CDR3, the DNA is TGTGCCAGCAGTTTATCGGAGGGTACGCAGTATTTT. This gives the protein CASSLSEGTQYF.

This clone showed up just a few times. V is TRBV6-5 and J is TRBJ1-6; 8 nucleotides match TRBD1. The J segment lost 7 bases and the V segment lost 5 bases, leaving 4 bases of the junction unmatched. The CDR3 is 14 amino acids. Germline V gene data show CDR1 as MNHEY and CDR2 as SVGAGI. The CDR3: CASSRTGSNSPLHF. The CDR3 DNA follows: TGTGCCAGCAGTAGGACAGGGTCGAATTCACCCCTCCACTTT.

The rearrangement uses TRBV7-9 and TRBJ1-2; D remains ambiguous. The V end was cut by 0 bases, the J end by 5 bases, with 10 bases between. The CDR3 extends over 14 amino acids. Germline V gene lookup returns CDR1 SEHNR and CDR2 FQNEAQ (reference sequence). The CDR3 loop reads CASSLAAESYGYTF. In DNA, the CDR3 is TGTGCCAGCAGCTTAGCGGCGGAGTCTTATGGCTACACCTTC.

The V call is TRBV9, the J call TRBJ1-3; unclear D gene. Trimming removed 4 bases from V and 1 base from J, with 0 bases in between. This CDR3 has 11 amino acids. Germline CDR1 SGDLS, CDR2 YYNGEE. The CDR3 loop is CASSSGNTIYF. The CDR3 DNA sequence: TGTGCCAGCAGCTCTGGAAACACCATATATTTT.

This rearrangement joins TRBV5-5 to TRBJ2-7, with a possible D match to TRBD2 (6 bases). Deletions cut 6 bases from V and 3 bases from J, with 19 bases between. Germline lookup yields CDR1 SGHKS and CDR2 YYEKEE (reference sequence). The CDR3 contains 15 residues. CDR3 loop: CASTLEAGTLYEQYF. The DNA for the CDR3 is TGTGCCAGCACCCTTGAGGCAGGGACTCTCTACGAGCAGTACTTC.

This clone has just a few counts. The chain employs TRBV10-3 and TRBJ2-5; a possible D gene is TRBD2 (5 bases). The CDR3 extends over 15 amino acids. The germline V gene encodes CDR1 ENHRY and CDR2 SYGVKD. Deletions cut 3 bases from V and 4 bases from J, with 15 bases between. CDR3 DNA sequence: TGTGCCATCAGTGACCGGACCGGAGGTGGAGAGACCCAGTACTTC. Translating it yields CAISDRTGGGETQYF.

This chain uses TRBV4-1 with TRBJ2-7; 7 bases are a match to TRBD1. The trim removed 0 bases at V and 3 bases at J, leaving 11 bases unmatched. Germline-derived CDR1 and CDR2 are MGHRA and YSYEKL. The CDR3 is 17 residues long. The CDR3 region has the DNA TGCGCCAGCAGCCAAGAAAAGGGCGACAGGGCGCGCTACGAGCAGTACTTC. This gives the protein CASSQEKGDRARYEQYF.

The rearrangement uses TRBV5-1 and TRBJ2-2; 7 bases map to TRBD1. In germline, CDR1 is SGHRS, CDR2 YFSETQ. The CDR3 has 15 residues. Trimming at V came to 1 base and at J to 5 bases, leaving 5 bases not matched to a gene. DNA for the CDR3: TGCGCCAGCAGCTTGATACAGGGGAAAACCGGGGAGCTGTTTTTT. This gives the protein CASSLIQGKTGELFF.

The chain has TRBV6-1 and TRBJ1-5; D gene ambiguous. The V end lost 8 bases, the J end lost 0 bases, and 14 bases lay between the germline ends. The CDR3 loop spans 15 amino acids. From germline, CDR1 is MNHNS and CDR2 SASEGT. CDR3 nucleotide sequence: TGTGCCAGCGGGTTCGACGGTGATAGCAATCAGCCCCAGCATTTT. Protein: CASGFDGDSNQPQHF.

V and J are TRBV30 and TRBJ1-2, with 7 bases matching TRBD1. The CDR3 is made up of 14 amino acids. J lost 8 bases, V lost 5 bases, and 14 bases had no gene match. Germline CDR1 GTSNPN, CDR2 SVGIG (reference sequence). The CDR3 coding sequence is TGTGCCTGGGTCAGAAAGGGGGCAGGTGAAGGCTACACCTTC. Translation gives CAWVRKGAGEGYTF.

The rearrangement uses TRBV2 and TRBJ1-2; TRBD1 is a possible D gene (5 bases). Trimming pared 0 bases from V and 8 bases from J, leaving 10 bases between. CDR3 size: 13 residues. Germline CDR1 SNHLY, CDR2 FYNNEI. The CDR3: CASSEASGDGYTF. In DNA, the CDR3 is TGTGCCAGCAGTGAAGCATCCGGGGACGGCTACACCTTC.

V and J are TRBV9 and TRBJ2-2; D ambiguous. Germline V gene sequence: CDR1 SGDLS, CDR2 YYNGEE. The CDR3 contains 13 residues. V gave up 0 bases and J gave up 6 bases, with 6 bases separating them. Here the CDR3 reads CASSVVPSGELFF. DNA of the CDR3: TGTGCCAGCAGCGTAGTCCCCTCCGGGGAGCTGTTTTTT.

The gene calls are TRBV15 and TRBJ2-5; 7 bases are a match to TRBD1. Unmatched junction bases numbered 11, after V lost 0 bases and J lost 4 bases. The CDR3 contains 17 residues. Germline-derived CDR1 and CDR2 are LNHNV and YYDKDF (reference sequence). CDR3 loop: CATSRDPKGAGIETQYF. The CDR3 DNA is TGTGCCACCAGCAGAGATCCCAAGGGGGCGGGCATAGAGACCCAGTACTTC.